This T cell receptor (beta chain) originates from a study of cytomegalovirus exposure and HLA in healthy donors. With 60 Vbeta and 13 Jbeta primers, the PCR was carried out. This table comes from immunoSEQ multiplex PCR, and its TCRdb copy is limited to in-frame clones, with some not included. Of over 100,000 clones in the sample, over 65% were seen once. This clone was counted only a few times. This CDR3 has 13 amino acids. V shed 6 bases, J shed 5 bases, and the junction held 6 bases outside the gene matches. The germline V gene encodes CDR1 SQVTM and CDR2 ANQGSEA. The V and J genes are TRBV29-1 and TRBJ1-4, with TRBD1 matching over 7 bases. This TCR was recovered from a woman in her 40s in good health and CMV-seropositive. The sample comprised PBMCs. The CDR3 loop reads CSVATGLNEKLFF. The CDR3 bases are TGCAGCGTCGCGACAGGGCTGAATGAAAAACTGTTTTTT.